Listed here are 11 T cell receptor beta chains from one sample, sequenced in a study of T cells in Graves' hyperthyroidism and ophthalmopathy. Amplification targeted TCR beta CDR3 regions from RNA transcripts. A set of HTBI primers served as the primers for a first-round RT-PCR of the TCR CDR3. TCRdb reprocessed the multiplex PCR reads via MiXCR and lists one record per CDR3 protein. This repertoire shows roughly 170,000 distinct CDR3 sequences, approximately 15% found once; its top ten account for around 29%. The specimen sequenced was blood. The receptors were sampled from a woman aged 50 to 60 with Graves' hyperthyroidism.

This clonotype was recorded many times. The chain uses TRBV7-4 and TRBJ2-2; no firm D call. Germline loops: CDR1 SGHVT, CDR2 SQSDAQ. The V gene lost 2 bases and the J gene lost 5 bases, with 9 bases spanning the gap. This CDR3 spans 14 amino acids. The DNA of the CDR3 is TGTGCCAGCAGCTTATTGGTTGCGACCGGGGAGCTGTTTTTT. Its translation is CASSLLVATGELFF.

This clonotype was seen ten or more times. CDR3 region: CASSYGLAGASNTDTQYF. CDR3 coding DNA: TGTGCCAGCAGCTACGGACTAGCGGGGGCTTCTAACACAGATACGCAGTATTTT. This sequence joins TRBV7-3 and TRBJ2-3; 13 positions agree with TRBD2. Germline-derived CDR1 and CDR2 are SGHTA and FQGTGA. The CDR3 runs 18 residues. The trim removed 4 bases at V and 2 bases at J, leaving 9 bases unmatched.

Many counts were recorded for this clonotype. The V and J genes are TRBV20-1 and TRBJ2-7; tentative D call: TRBD2 (5 bases). CDR1 and CDR2 from the germline V gene are DFQATT and SNEGSKA (reference sequence). This CDR3 comprises 13 residues. V was cut by 3 bases and J by 0 bases, with 9 bases left in between. CDR3 residues: CSASRAASYEQYF. The DNA for the CDR3 is TGCAGTGCTAGCCGAGCGGCCTCCTACGAGCAGTACTTC.

Ten or more counts support this clonotype. The CDR3 DNA follows: TGCAGTGCTAGACTTAGCGGGGGGGTTTGGAGCGGGGAGCTGTTTTTT. Translating it yields CSARLSGGVWSGELFF. The chain has TRBV20-1 and TRBJ2-2, with 11 bases fitting TRBD2. The CDR3 consists of 16 residues. The germline V gene has CDR1 DFQATT and CDR2 SNEGSKA (reference sequence). V lost 2 bases and J lost 7; bases outside the gene matches: 9.

V is TRBV4-1 and J is TRBJ2-3, with 9 bases lining up with TRBD2. V lost 4 bases, J lost 2 bases, and 10 bases stayed unmatched. The CDR3 is 17 amino acids. Germline assignment: CDR1 MGHRA and CDR2 YSYEKL. The CDR3 sequence: CASSPTRLAGNTDTQYF. The CDR3 DNA is TGCGCCAGCAGCCCTACGAGGCTAGCGGGGAACACAGATACGCAGTATTTT.

This clonotype was counted at least ten times. The rearrangement links TRBV20-1 to TRBJ2-3, with a weak D call TRBD2 (6 bases). From germline, CDR1 is DFQATT and CDR2 SNEGSKA (reference sequence). V lost 5 bases, J lost 2 bases, and 17 bases lay in between. The CDR3 contains 15 residues. The CDR3 nucleotides read TGCAGTGCTGTCCAAGTAGCGGTCCTCACAGATACGCAGTATTTT. Protein sequence: CSAVQVAVLTDTQYF.

This clonotype has a count of ten or more. As DNA, the CDR3 is TGCAGTGCTCTCGGGGGGGGACAGGGCCCTAACTATGGCTACACCTTC. Translated: CSALGGGQGPNYGYTF. The rearrangement links TRBV20-1 to TRBJ1-2; 9 bases agree with TRBD1. This CDR3 is built from 16 residues. CDR1 and CDR2 from the germline V gene are DFQATT and SNEGSKA (reference sequence). V dropped 5 bases and J dropped 0; count of bases not matched to a gene: 10.

This clonotype was seen a few times. The chain uses TRBV7-9 and TRBJ1-2; D call uncertain. V gave up 0 bases and J gave up 9 bases, with 11 bases separating them. This CDR3 has 13 amino acids. CDR1 and CDR2 from the germline V gene are SEHNR and FQNEAQ (reference sequence). The CDR3 protein is CASSLAVVVSYTF. In DNA form, the CDR3 reads TGTGCCAGCAGCTTAGCCGTGGTCGTTAGCTACACCTTC.

This clonotype has a handful of counts. This chain links TRBV4-1 with TRBJ2-1; TRBD1 aligns across 7 bases. CDR1 MGHRA and CDR2 YSYEKL come from the germline V gene. The CDR3 has 14 amino acids. The junction had 4 bases not matched to a gene; V was cut back by 0 bases and J by 8 bases. The CDR3 protein is CASSQDRGSDEQFF. CDR3 DNA sequence: TGCGCCAGCAGCCAAGACAGGGGGAGCGATGAGCAGTTCTTC.

In its sample, this clonotype was seen many times. The V gene is TRBV2, the J gene TRBJ2-2; no clear D gene. This CDR3 spans 15 amino acids. From germline, CDR1 is SNHLY and CDR2 FYNNEI. The germline V and J ends were trimmed by 5 bases and 4 bases, with 14 bases remaining between them. The CDR3 DNA follows: TGTGCCAGCAGTTGGACCGCCCTCGGCACCGGGGAGCTGTTTTTT. Translated, it gives CASSWTALGTGELFF.

This clonotype was seen at least ten times. This chain uses TRBV5-5 with TRBJ2-1; D possibly corresponds to TRBD2 (7 bases). The CDR3 covers 15 residues. Trimming removed 2 bases from V and 6 bases from J, with 15 bases in between. CDR1 is SGHKS, CDR2 YYEKEE, per germline (reference sequence). The CDR3 nucleotides read TGTGCCAGCAGCTTAACAGGGAGGGTATTCAATGAGCAGTTCTTC. This gives the protein CASSLTGRVFNEQFF.